This T cell receptor beta chain was retrieved from a study of T cell repertoires in cytomegalovirus infection. This clonotype has just a few counts. TCRdb analysed the reads with MiXCR anew, one entry per CDR3 protein. The data hold fewer than 200,000 distinct CDR3 sequences, with nearly 9.5% observed a single time. Losses at the gene ends were 7 bases for V and 6 bases for J; bases not matched to a gene: 3. From germline, CDR1 is SNHLY and CDR2 FYNNEI. This CDR3 has 12 residues. This sequence was found in a human donor in good health (CMV status not recorded). Some clones in this sample may be carry-over from other donors' samples. V gene TRBV2 combines with J gene TRBJ2-1, with 7 bases matching TRBD1. Source material: PBMCs. As DNA, the CDR3 is TGTGCCAGCAACAGGGGTGGCAATGAGCAGTTCTTC. Amino acids: CASNRGGNEQFF.